Listed below are T cell receptor beta chains from one sample, sequenced in a study of cytomegalovirus exposure and HLA in healthy donors. Clones were sequenced by immunoSEQ multiplex PCR, and TCRdb holds only the in-frame ones, with some missing. The sample lists about 140,000 clones, around 65% occurring once. The sequencing sample was made of PBMCs. The receptors here all came from a male donor in good health and CMV-seronegative. Each CDR3 is given with its conserved first and last residue. The order of the fields is clone size, V gene, J gene, D gene, CDR3 DNA, CDR3 protein. A D gene is named only where the DNA matches it firmly. Rows give clone size only sometimes, using once, few, many, or a class for an expanded clone.

clone size: .; V gene: TRBV4-2; J gene: TRBJ1-1; D gene: .; CDR3 DNA: TGTGCCAGCAGCCAAGGTCCAGGGGATGAAGCTTTCTTT; CDR3 protein: CASSQGPGDEAFF
clone size: .; V gene: TRBV11-3; J gene: TRBJ2-5; D gene: TRBD2; CDR3 DNA: TGTGCCAGCAGCTCGGGACTAGCGGGGGAGACCCAGTACTTC; CDR3 protein: CASSSGLAGETQYF
clone size: .; V gene: TRBV11-3; J gene: TRBJ1-1; D gene: .; CDR3 DNA: TGTGCCAGCAGCCCGGGGGGGCGAATTAACACTGAAGCTTTCTTT; CDR3 protein: CASSPGGRINTEAFF
clone size: .; V gene: TRBV6-5; J gene: TRBJ2-1; D gene: .; CDR3 DNA: TGTGCCAGCAGTTACTCGAGCGGGTCCTACAATGAGCAGTTCTTC; CDR3 protein: CASSYSSGSYNEQFF
clone size: .; V gene: TRBV6-1; J gene: TRBJ2-2; D gene: .; CDR3 DNA: TGTGCCAGCAGTGAACTAGAATTTTTCACCGGGGAGCTGTTTTTT; CDR3 protein: CASSELEFFTGELFF
clone size: .; V gene: TRBV4-3; J gene: TRBJ2-2; D gene: TRBD1; CDR3 DNA: TGCGCCAGCAGCCAAAAAACAGGGGGGAACACCGGGGAGCTGTTTTTT; CDR3 protein: CASSQKTGGNTGELFF
clone size: few; V gene: TRBV6-4; J gene: TRBJ2-1; D gene: TRBD2; CDR3 DNA: TGTGCCAGCAGTGATAAAAGCGGGGTTCCTTACAATGAGCAGTTCTTC; CDR3 protein: CASSDKSGVPYNEQFF
clone size: .; V gene: TRBV7-8; J gene: TRBJ1-1; D gene: .; CDR3 DNA: TGTGCCAGCAGATTATCTTCCGGGGTGAACACTGAAGCTTTCTTT; CDR3 protein: CASRLSSGVNTEAFF
clone size: few; V gene: TRBV7-6; J gene: TRBJ1-1; D gene: .; CDR3 DNA: TGTGCCAGCAGCCCCGCGAGGCCAAACACTGAAGCTTTCTTT; CDR3 protein: CASSPARPNTEAFF
clone size: once; V gene: TRBV7-9; J gene: TRBJ2-5; D gene: .; CDR3 DNA: TGTGCCAGCAGCGTAGTTGAAGAGTGGGAGACCCAGTACTTC; CDR3 protein: CASSVVEEWETQYF
clone size: .; V gene: TRBV28; J gene: TRBJ2-1; D gene: TRBD1; CDR3 DNA: TGTGCCAGCAGGAAACAGGGGGCGAGAAATGAGCAGTTCTTC; CDR3 protein: CASRKQGARNEQFF
clone size: .; V gene: TRBV30; J gene: TRBJ2-1; D gene: TRBD2; CDR3 DNA: TGTGCCTGGAAAGTGGGCCTAGCGGGGGGAAGAGAGCAGTTCTTC; CDR3 protein: CAWKVGLAGGREQFF
clone size: few; V gene: TRBV5-1; J gene: TRBJ2-7; D gene: .; CDR3 DNA: TGCGCCAGCAGTTTCGACTCCTCCTACGAGCAGTACTTC; CDR3 protein: CASSFDSSYEQYF
clone size: .; V gene: TRBV2; J gene: TRBJ1-5; D gene: .; CDR3 DNA: TGTGCCAGCAGTGAGGGGCCGGATGGCAATCAGCCCCAGCATTTT; CDR3 protein: CASSEGPDGNQPQHF
clone size: .; V gene: TRBV6-6; J gene: TRBJ1-5; D gene: .; CDR3 DNA: TGTGCCAGCAGTGCCATCGGGCCCCAGCATTTT; CDR3 protein: CASSAIGPQHF
clone size: few; V gene: TRBV11-2; J gene: TRBJ1-4; D gene: TRBD1; CDR3 DNA: TGTGCCAGCAGCCAAAACAGGGGGCAAAGAAATGAAAAACTGTTTTTT; CDR3 protein: CASSQNRGQRNEKLFF
clone size: .; V gene: TRBV4-1; J gene: TRBJ2-7; D gene: .; CDR3 DNA: TGCGCCAGCAGCCAGACTGGCCCGTGGGAGCAGTACTTC; CDR3 protein: CASSQTGPWEQYF
clone size: once; V gene: TRBV19; J gene: TRBJ2-1; D gene: TRBD1; CDR3 DNA: TGTGCCAGTAGGGGACAGGGGGCCTCCCATGAGCAGTTCTTC; CDR3 protein: CASRGQGASHEQFF
clone size: .; V gene: TRBV5-6; J gene: TRBJ2-5; D gene: .; CDR3 DNA: TGTGCCAGCAGCACGAACCCTAGGGAGACCCAGTACTTC; CDR3 protein: CASSTNPRETQYF
clone size: .; V gene: TRBV6-5; J gene: TRBJ2-1; D gene: .; CDR3 DNA: TGTGCCAGCAGTTACTCCCAGGGCCCCGCGAATGAGCAGTTCTTC; CDR3 protein: CASSYSQGPANEQFF
clone size: once; V gene: TRBV18; J gene: TRBJ2-2; D gene: TRBD1; CDR3 DNA: TGTGCCAGCACTAGACAGGGGGCTTACACCGGGGAGCTGTTTTTT; CDR3 protein: CASTRQGAYTGELFF
clone size: .; V gene: TRBV5-5; J gene: TRBJ1-1; D gene: TRBD1; CDR3 DNA: TGTGCCAGCAGCTTGATGGCCCGGACAGGGGCGAGTGTGAACACTGAAGCTTTCTTT; CDR3 protein: CASSLMARTGASVNTEAFF
clone size: .; V gene: TRBV5-1; J gene: TRBJ2-7; D gene: .; CDR3 DNA: TGCGCCAGCAGCCGAGGGGGTCCGGAGACGTCCTACGAGCAGTACTTC; CDR3 protein: CASSRGGPETSYEQYF
clone size: .; V gene: TRBV9; J gene: TRBJ2-3; D gene: .; CDR3 DNA: TGTGCCAGCAGCGTGCGACAGGCCCGCACAGATACGCAGTATTTT; CDR3 protein: CASSVRQARTDTQYF
clone size: few; V gene: TRBV7-2; J gene: TRBJ2-7; D gene: .; CDR3 DNA: TGTGCCAGCAGCCCGGACACCTACGAGCAGTACTTC; CDR3 protein: CASSPDTYEQYF
clone size: .; V gene: TRBV7-3; J gene: TRBJ1-2; D gene: .; CDR3 DNA: TGTGCCAGCAGCACGCCTGGAGCAGACAGCCCCTCAAATGGCTACACCTTC; CDR3 protein: CASSTPGADSPSNGYTF
clone size: few; V gene: TRBV7-6; J gene: TRBJ1-6; D gene: TRBD1; CDR3 DNA: TGTGCCAGCAGCCACAGGGGAAATTCACCCCTCCACTTT; CDR3 protein: CASSHRGNSPLHF
clone size: few; V gene: TRBV5-1; J gene: TRBJ2-7; D gene: TRBD2; CDR3 DNA: TGCGCCAGCAGTTTGCGGGGGATCTCCTACGAGCAGTACTTC; CDR3 protein: CASSLRGISYEQYF
clone size: few; V gene: TRBV18; J gene: TRBJ1-2; D gene: .; CDR3 DNA: TGTGCCAGCTCACCGGGGGGAGTAGGAGGCTACACCTTC; CDR3 protein: CASSPGGVGGYTF
clone size: .; V gene: TRBV28; J gene: TRBJ2-5; D gene: .; CDR3 DNA: TGTGCCAGCAGCCTACCCCGGACATCCGTTACCCAGTACTTC; CDR3 protein: CASSLPRTSVTQYF
clone size: .; V gene: TRBV5-1; J gene: TRBJ2-1; D gene: .; CDR3 DNA: TGCGCCAGCAGCTTGGTGCAGGGCAGGAGCGATGAGCAGTTCTTC; CDR3 protein: CASSLVQGRSDEQFF
clone size: .; V gene: TRBV2; J gene: TRBJ1-3; D gene: TRBD1; CDR3 DNA: TGTGCCAGCAGTGGGACAGGCTTCTCTGGAAACACCATATATTTT; CDR3 protein: CASSGTGFSGNTIYF
clone size: .; V gene: TRBV11-2; J gene: TRBJ2-7; D gene: .; CDR3 DNA: TGTGCCAGCAACCCAACAGGGAACGAGCAGTACTTC; CDR3 protein: CASNPTGNEQYF
clone size: .; V gene: TRBV5-4; J gene: TRBJ2-2; D gene: TRBD2; CDR3 DNA: TGTGCCAGCAGCCCACATAAGGTCGGCGGGGGCACCGGGGAGCTGTTTTTT; CDR3 protein: CASSPHKVGGGTGELFF
clone size: .; V gene: TRBV6-1; J gene: TRBJ1-6; D gene: .; CDR3 DNA: TGTGCCAGCACCGAGATCCTGGTCGGGAATTCACCCCTCCACTTT; CDR3 protein: CASTEILVGNSPLHF
clone size: .; V gene: TRBV6-1; J gene: TRBJ2-6; D gene: TRBD1; CDR3 DNA: TGTGCCAGCAGTGAACCCGGGACAGGGTTCTCCGGGGCCAACGTCCTGACTTTC; CDR3 protein: CASSEPGTGFSGANVLTF
clone size: .; V gene: TRBV7-2; J gene: TRBJ2-1; D gene: .; CDR3 DNA: TGTGCCAGCAGCCGGGGACAGACCACGGGGGCCGAGCAGTTCTTC; CDR3 protein: CASSRGQTTGAEQFF
clone size: few; V gene: TRBV6-5; J gene: TRBJ1-3; D gene: TRBD1; CDR3 DNA: TGTGCCAGCAGGGACAGGGTTCAAGACACCATATATTTT; CDR3 protein: CASRDRVQDTIYF
clone size: .; V gene: TRBV7-2; J gene: TRBJ2-3; D gene: .; CDR3 DNA: TGTGCCAGCAGCACCAACAGGGAAGATACGCAGTATTTT; CDR3 protein: CASSTNREDTQYF
clone size: .; V gene: TRBV19; J gene: TRBJ2-7; D gene: TRBD1; CDR3 DNA: TGTGCCAGTAGCCTCGGTGGGACAGGGGGCGCGTCGGGGTACTACGAGCAGTACTTC; CDR3 protein: CASSLGGTGGASGYYEQYF
clone size: .; V gene: TRBV7-7; J gene: TRBJ2-5; D gene: TRBD1; CDR3 DNA: TGTGCCAGCAGCCAACACGGACAGGGATTGTATGAGACCCAGTACTTC; CDR3 protein: CASSQHGQGLYETQYF
clone size: .; V gene: TRBV7-2; J gene: TRBJ1-5; D gene: TRBD1; CDR3 DNA: TGTGCCAGCAGTCCACAGGGGATCGATCAGCCCCAGCATTTT; CDR3 protein: CASSPQGIDQPQHF
clone size: .; V gene: TRBV6-5; J gene: TRBJ1-2; D gene: TRBD1; CDR3 DNA: TGTGCCAGCAGCCCCGGACAGGGCAGGGGCTACACCTTC; CDR3 protein: CASSPGQGRGYTF
clone size: once; V gene: TRBV5-1; J gene: TRBJ2-1; D gene: .; CDR3 DNA: TGCGCCAGCAGCTTGTTGGGTGGGAGCTCCTACAATGAGCAGTTCTTC; CDR3 protein: CASSLLGGSSYNEQFF
clone size: few; V gene: TRBV4-2; J gene: TRBJ2-1; D gene: TRBD2; CDR3 DNA: TGTGCCAGCAGCCAAGCCCTCCAGCGGGGGAACAATGAGCAGTTCTTC; CDR3 protein: CASSQALQRGNNEQFF
clone size: .; V gene: TRBV10-3; J gene: TRBJ2-1; D gene: TRBD2; CDR3 DNA: TGTGCCATCAGCACTAGCGGGGGGGACAATGAGCAGTTCTTC; CDR3 protein: CAISTSGGDNEQFF
clone size: .; V gene: TRBV30; J gene: TRBJ1-1; D gene: .; CDR3 DNA: TGTGCCTGGAGTACCGGGACACGGGCTTTCTTT; CDR3 protein: CAWSTGTRAFF
clone size: .; V gene: TRBV11-3; J gene: TRBJ2-7; D gene: TRBD1; CDR3 DNA: TGTGCCAGCAGCTCGTCGACAGGGGAAACCTACGAGCAGTACTTC; CDR3 protein: CASSSSTGETYEQYF
clone size: .; V gene: TRBV9; J gene: TRBJ2-3; D gene: .; CDR3 DNA: TGTGCCAGCAGCGAACCGGTGACAGGTCTCCCCACAGATACGCAGTATTTT; CDR3 protein: CASSEPVTGLPTDTQYF
clone size: once; V gene: TRBV6-5; J gene: TRBJ1-1; D gene: .; CDR3 DNA: TGTGCCAGCAGTGCTTTACCAGGGCCCCTCGGCGCTTCCTTT; CDR3 protein: CASSALPGPLGASF
clone size: .; V gene: TRBV28; J gene: TRBJ1-2; D gene: .; CDR3 DNA: TGTGCCAGCAGTTTCGGTGGACACTTTAACTATGGCTACACCTTC; CDR3 protein: CASSFGGHFNYGYTF
clone size: .; V gene: TRBV18; J gene: TRBJ1-1; D gene: .; CDR3 DNA: TGTGCCAGCTCACCGGGGGGGAACACTGAAGCTTTCTTT; CDR3 protein: CASSPGGNTEAFF
clone size: .; V gene: TRBV6-1; J gene: TRBJ1-2; D gene: .; CDR3 DNA: TGTGCCAGCAGTGAATTTGGGAAGAGCTGGCAGGGCGTCGGTGGCTACACCTTC; CDR3 protein: CASSEFGKSWQGVGGYTF
clone size: .; V gene: TRBV19; J gene: TRBJ1-6; D gene: .; CDR3 DNA: TGTGCCAGTAGATGGAGTAGTAGCTCCTATAATTCACCCCTCCACTTT; CDR3 protein: CASRWSSSSYNSPLHF